One TCR beta chain is described in this entry. Sequencing was performed with immunoSEQ multiplex PCR; in TCRdb, only in-frame clones are kept and a portion is missing. Altogether hundreds of thousands of clones are present, less than 90% being singletons, with the ten largest covering 2% to 3%. This CDR3 spans 16 amino acids. Germline CDR1 and CDR2: SGHRS and YFSETQ. V was shortened by 3 bases and J by 7 bases, with 20 bases between the two germline ends. The data are from a study of blood T cell repertoires in COVID-19. The clonotype originates from a woman between 65 and 79 years old with active or convalescent COVID-19. The rearrangement links TRBV5-1 to TRBJ2-1, with D maybe TRBD1 (5 bases). Sequencing input: peripheral blood. The CDR3 nucleotides read TGCGCCAGCAGCTCCCAACCCGATTCAGGGAAGAATGAGCAGTTCTTC. Its protein is CASSSQPDSGKNEQFF.